This T cell receptor (beta chain) was retrieved from a study of CD8+ T cells in alopecia areata. RNA was isolated and reverse transcribed to cDNA, the sequencing template. Libraries were prepared by immunoSEQ multiplex PCR; TCRdb keeps only in-frame clonotypes and omits some of them. The sample lists over 150,000 clones, around three fifths occurring once. The treatment is: oral pan-JAK inhibitor, 5-10 mg twice daily. The V gene lost 5 bases and the J gene lost 2 bases, with 7 bases spanning the gap. The CDR3 loop spans 14 amino acids. The germline CDR1 and CDR2 sequences are LNHNV and YYDKDF (reference sequence).

The V and J genes are TRBV15 and TRBJ2-6, with D tentatively TRBD2 (6 bases). The starting material was CD4+ T cells sorted from blood, obtained at week 24, from a patient treated with tofacitinib. This clonotype was sampled from a human donor with alopecia areata. DNA for the CDR3: TGTGCCACCAGCCCGGGGGCTGGGGCCAACGTCCTGACTTTC. This translates into CATSPGAGANVLTF.